This is a list of T cell receptor beta chains from one sample in a study of T cell responses to AZD1222 COVID-19 vaccine. The assay was immunoSEQ multiplex PCR, and TCRdb's table has in-frame clones only and misses some. The table lists approximately 70,000 clones, 84% of them singletons. This material consisted of peripheral blood, taken on day 0 of AZD1222 vaccination. These receptors all stem from an adult in good health. Both conserved end residues are part of each CDR3. A D gene is named only where the DNA matches it firmly. Rows give clone size only sometimes, using once, few, many, or a class for an expanded clone.

v_gene	d_gene	j_gene	abundance	CDR3nt	CDR3aa
TRBV7-9	TRBD1	TRBJ1-1	NA	TGTGCCAGCAGCTACACGACAGGGTCGGAAGCTTTCTTT	CASSYTTGSEAFF
TRBV5-5	NA	TRBJ2-3	NA	TGTGCCAGCAGCGGAAGGGGGGGTGGCACAGATACGCAGTATTTT	CASSGRGGGTDTQYF
TRBV25-1	NA	TRBJ1-1	NA	TGTGCCAGCAGTACCCCGGCTATCGCTGAAGCTTTCTTT	CASSTPAIAEAFF
TRBV9	NA	TRBJ2-2	NA	TGTGCCAGCAGCGTAGGGGGGCTAATGAACACCGGGGAGCTGTTTTTT	CASSVGGLMNTGELFF
TRBV19	NA	TRBJ2-6	NA	TGTGCCAGTAGTATAGATGGGAGCTCTGGGGCCAACGTCCTGACTTTC	CASSIDGSSGANVLTF
TRBV4-3	NA	TRBJ1-2	NA	TGCGCCAGCAGCCTTAGGCTAGAGTCTTATGGCTACACCTTC	CASSLRLESYGYTF
TRBV3-1/TRBV3-2	NA	TRBJ2-7	NA	TGTGCCAGCACCCCGGGCCTCAGCTCCTACGAGCAGTACTTC	CASTPGLSSYEQYF
TRBV6-5	NA	TRBJ1-5	NA	TGTGCCAGCAGTTACGCTCACAATCAGCCCCAGCATTTT	CASSYAHNQPQHF
TRBV6-4	TRBD2	TRBJ2-5	few	TGTGCCAGCAGCGCTGAGACGGGGGGGGGCCAGGAGACCCAGTACTTC	CASSAETGGGQETQYF
TRBV28	TRBD2	TRBJ2-7	NA	TGTGCCAGCAGGCCTTCTAGCGGGGGTGGTTACGAGCAGTACTTC	CASRPSSGGGYEQYF
TRBV11-2	NA	TRBJ2-5	few	TGTGCCAGCAGCCCGTTCGGAGGGGGGAGAGAGACCCAGTACTTC	CASSPFGGGRETQYF
TRBV2	NA	TRBJ2-2	few	TGTGCCAGCAGTGGGGTAGCCCCCTTCGGCGGGGAGCTGTTTTTT	CASSGVAPFGGELFF
TRBV2	NA	TRBJ2-7	NA	TGTGCCAGCAGTGAGGGCTCTTCCTACGAGCAGTACTTC	CASSEGSSYEQYF
TRBV29-1	NA	TRBJ2-5	once	TGCAGCGCCGAGCGGGCAGTGGCGCAAGAGACCCAGTACTTC	CSAERAVAQETQYF
TRBV3-1/TRBV3-2	NA	TRBJ2-1	once	TGTGCCAGCAGCCAAGACACAGGCTCCTACAATGAGCAGTTCTTC	CASSQDTGSYNEQFF
TRBV7-2	TRBD2	TRBJ2-4	NA	TGTGCCAGCAGCTTAGTAGCGGGGGGGAAAAACATTCAGTACTTC	CASSLVAGGKNIQYF
TRBV27	NA	TRBJ2-1	NA	TGTGCCAGCAGTCAATTACAGGTAGTCAATGAGCAGTTCTTC	CASSQLQVVNEQFF